The TCR beta chain described here comes from a study of shared clonotypes between healthy human individuals. Turning to the study itself: A donor's plate count was three for CD4 naive and three for CD4 memory; CD8 naive had two and CD8 memory one.

A deep-level run was used for the assay. Data came from immunoSEQ multiplex PCR; TCRdb stores just in-frame clones and leaves some out. The sample has under 1,100,000 clones, about 75% seen once. The study separated CD4+ cells into CD45RA+ naive and CD45RA-negative memory subsets. Findings and limits, study-wide: The sharing of around 5% of naive CD4 clonotypes was seen across a few donors.

Notes on this clone: Its specificity is unknown.

The receptor's source is a young man in good health. Sequencing was done on a sample of memory CD4+ T cells sorted from blood. Subset denoted: CD45RA-negative fraction.

CDR3 DNA sequence: TGTGCCAGCAGCTTGGACGGCCGAAACTATGGCTACACCTTC. It translates to CASSLDGRNYGYTF. The chain combines TRBV5-4 with TRBJ1-2; D remains unclear. The CDR3 length is 14 residues. CDR1 is SGHNT and CDR2 is YYREEE in the germline V gene (reference sequence). Trimming took 0 bases from V and 2 from J, leaving 8 bases between them.